This T cell receptor beta chain appears in the sequencing data of a study of shared clonotypes between healthy human individuals. The CDR3 is made up of 14 amino acids. The germline V gene has CDR1 MNHNY and CDR2 SVGAGI (reference sequence). V was clipped by 5 bases and J by 11 bases; unmatched bases: 14. Each subset's genomic DNA was shared equally among a number of immunoSEQ plates. Data came from immunoSEQ multiplex PCR; TCRdb stores just in-frame clones and leaves some out. Of 550,000 to 750,000 clones listed, 95% to 96% were seen once; the top ten hold 0.085% to 0.11%. Terminally differentiated effector memory CD45RA+ cells were excluded by CCR7 positive selection of CD45RO-negative cells.

Input material: naive CD8+ T cells sorted from blood. The chain uses TRBV6-6 and TRBJ2-7; 8 nucleotides align to TRBD1. This TCR was recovered from a woman aged 25 to 39 in good health. In DNA form, the CDR3 reads TGTGCCAGCAGTCTCCGGGACAGGCTACCAGGAGAGTACTTC. It codes for CASSLRDRLPGEYF.